The T cell receptor (beta chain) described here comes from a study of cytomegalovirus exposure and HLA in healthy donors. Study-level information: A prior study identified approximately 120 million unique TCR beta sequences from some 180 million T cells.

PCR was performed using 60 Vbeta and 13 Jbeta primers. The method was immunoSEQ multiplex PCR; TCRdb's version includes in-frame clones alone and lacks a portion of them. The sample holds around 140,000 clones, 70% to 85% seen once. The CDR3 sequence is 18 residues long. Germline V CDR1 and CDR2: MDHEN, SYDVKM. As for this clone: The target antigen is unknown.

General observations from the study: CMV serostatus was the sole immune exposure information available.

The clonotype originates from a woman in her fifties or sixties in good health and CMV-seropositive. V and J are TRBV28 and TRBJ2-5; 12 bases fit TRBD2. The last part of the DNA fits TRBJ2-7 better; the J call may be wrong. The sequencing input was PBMCs. CDR3 protein: CASSLWLASGRASYEQYF. CDR3 in DNA: TGTGCCAGCAGTTTATGGTTGGCTAGCGGGAGGGCCAGCTACGAGCAGTACTTC.